This T cell receptor beta chain was recorded in a study of T cell responses to AZD1222 COVID-19 vaccine. Profiled with immunoSEQ multiplex PCR; TCRdb holds only in-frame clones, not every one. The sample has about 72,000 clones, around 90% seen once. From germline, CDR1 is LGHDT and CDR2 YNNKEL (reference sequence). Trimming removed 4 bases from V and 3 bases from J, with 16 bases in between. CDR3 length equals 15 residues. This receptor was taken from an adult in good health. The input for sequencing was peripheral blood, taken on day 0 of AZD1222 vaccination. This chain uses TRBV3-1 (or the pseudogene TRBV3-2) with TRBJ2-7, with D tentatively TRBD1 or TRBD2 (6 bases each). CDR3 loop: CASSPQGGLNYEQYF. The CDR3 DNA follows: TGTGCCAGCAGCCCACAAGGGGGGCTCAACTACGAGCAGTACTTC.